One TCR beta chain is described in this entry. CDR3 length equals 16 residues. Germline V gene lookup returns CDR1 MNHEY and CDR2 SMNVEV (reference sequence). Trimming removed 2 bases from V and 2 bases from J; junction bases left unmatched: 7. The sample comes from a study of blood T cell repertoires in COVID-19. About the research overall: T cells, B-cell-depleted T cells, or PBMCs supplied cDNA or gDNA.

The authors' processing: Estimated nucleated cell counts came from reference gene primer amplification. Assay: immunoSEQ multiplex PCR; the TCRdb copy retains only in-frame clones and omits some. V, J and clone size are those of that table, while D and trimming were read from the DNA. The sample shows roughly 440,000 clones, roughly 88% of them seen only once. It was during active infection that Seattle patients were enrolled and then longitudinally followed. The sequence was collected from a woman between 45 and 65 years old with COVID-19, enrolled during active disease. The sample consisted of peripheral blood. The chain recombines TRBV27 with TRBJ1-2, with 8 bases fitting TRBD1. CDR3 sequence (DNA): TGTGCCAGCAGTTTAGGGGGACAGGCGGGCAACTATGGCTACACCTTC. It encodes CASSLGGQAGNYGYTF.